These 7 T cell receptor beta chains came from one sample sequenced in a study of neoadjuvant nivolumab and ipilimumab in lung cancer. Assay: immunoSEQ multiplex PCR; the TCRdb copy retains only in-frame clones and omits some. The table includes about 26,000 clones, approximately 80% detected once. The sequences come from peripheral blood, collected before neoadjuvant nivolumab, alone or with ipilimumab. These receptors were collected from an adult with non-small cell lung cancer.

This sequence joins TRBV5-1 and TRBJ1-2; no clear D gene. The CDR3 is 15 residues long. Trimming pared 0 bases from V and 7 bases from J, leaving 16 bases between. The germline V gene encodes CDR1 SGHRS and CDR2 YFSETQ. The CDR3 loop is CASSLEIQSASGYTF. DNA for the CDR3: TGCGCCAGCAGCTTGGAAATACAGTCCGCTAGTGGCTACACCTTC.

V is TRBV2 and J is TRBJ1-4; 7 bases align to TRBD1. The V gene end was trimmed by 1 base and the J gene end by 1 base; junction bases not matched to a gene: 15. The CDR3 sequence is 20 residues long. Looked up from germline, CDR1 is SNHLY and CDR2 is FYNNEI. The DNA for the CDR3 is TGTGCCAGCAGTGAAGTCTATACAGGGGCGCGTTCGGTAACTAATGAAAAACTGTTTTTT. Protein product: CASSEVYTGARSVTNEKLFF.

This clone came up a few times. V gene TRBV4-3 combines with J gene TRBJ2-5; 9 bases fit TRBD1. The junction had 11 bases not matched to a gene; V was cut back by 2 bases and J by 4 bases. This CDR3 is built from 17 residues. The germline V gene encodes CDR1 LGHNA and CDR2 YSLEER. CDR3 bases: TGCGCCAGCAGCCAATTTGTGGGGACAGGGAACTCAGAGACCCAGTACTTC. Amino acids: CASSQFVGTGNSETQYF.

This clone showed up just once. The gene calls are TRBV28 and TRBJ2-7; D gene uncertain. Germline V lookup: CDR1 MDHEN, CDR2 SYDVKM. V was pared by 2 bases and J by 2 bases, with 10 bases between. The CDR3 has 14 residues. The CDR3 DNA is TGTGCCAGCAGTTTAGGGAACACTCCCTACGAGCAGTACTTC. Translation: CASSLGNTPYEQYF.

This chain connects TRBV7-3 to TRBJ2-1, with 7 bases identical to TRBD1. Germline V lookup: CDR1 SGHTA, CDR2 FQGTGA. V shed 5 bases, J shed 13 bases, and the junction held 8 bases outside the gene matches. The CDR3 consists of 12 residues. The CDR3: CASSPGTVLQFF. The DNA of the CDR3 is TGTGCCAGCAGCCCCGGGACAGTTCTACAGTTCTTC.

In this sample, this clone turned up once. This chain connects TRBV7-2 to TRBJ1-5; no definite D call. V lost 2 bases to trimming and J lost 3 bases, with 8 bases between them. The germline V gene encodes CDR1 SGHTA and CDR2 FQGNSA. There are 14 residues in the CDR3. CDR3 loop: CASSLTEYNQPQHF. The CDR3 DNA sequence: TGTGCCAGCAGCTTAACAGAGTACAATCAGCCCCAGCATTTT.

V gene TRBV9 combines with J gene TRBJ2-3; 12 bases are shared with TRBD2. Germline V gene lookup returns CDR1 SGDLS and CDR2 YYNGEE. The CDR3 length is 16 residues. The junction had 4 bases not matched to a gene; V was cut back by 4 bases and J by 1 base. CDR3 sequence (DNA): TGTGCCAGCAGCTCGACTAGCGGGAGTCGCACAGATACGCAGTATTTT. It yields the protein CASSSTSGSRTDTQYF.